Listed below are T cell receptor beta chains from one sample, sequenced in a study of blood T cell repertoires in COVID-19. The table came from immunoSEQ multiplex PCR; TCRdb's copy has only in-frame clones and leaves some out. The sample has around 180,000 clones, roughly 79% seen once. Material: peripheral blood. The receptors here all came from a man aged 55 to 70 with active or convalescent COVID-19. Each CDR3 is given with its conserved first and last residue. The order of the fields is D gene, clone size, V gene, J gene, CDR3 protein, CDR3 DNA. A D gene is named only where the DNA matches it firmly. Clone size is not always given. Where it is, it says once, few, many or a class for expanded clones.

NA	NA	TRBV19	TRBJ1-1	CASSASGRTWTEAFF	TGTGCCAGTAGTGCCTCGGGCCGGACATGGACTGAAGCTTTCTTT
NA	NA	TRBV6-2/TRBV6-3	TRBJ2-1	CASSYMTRHDEQFF	TGTGCCAGCAGTTACATGACTAGGCACGATGAGCAGTTCTTC
TRBD1	NA	TRBV5-1	TRBJ2-4	CASSEGVGQGIIQYF	TGCGCCAGCAGCGAAGGGGTGGGACAGGGTATCATTCAGTACTTC
NA	once	TRBV28	TRBJ1-2	CASSPHTPGYGYTF	TGTGCCAGCAGTCCCCACACCCCTGGCTATGGCTACACCTTC
NA	NA	TRBV19	TRBJ1-2	CASSTLQVPYGYTF	TGTGCCAGTAGTACCCTACAGGTCCCCTATGGCTACACCTTC
NA	once	TRBV6-2/TRBV6-3	TRBJ2-1	CASSYSASWNEQFF	TGTGCCAGCAGTTACTCGGCTAGCTGGAATGAGCAGTTCTTC
NA	once	TRBV5-1	TRBJ2-1	CASSSTVYNEQFF	TGCGCCAGCAGCTCAACAGTTTACAATGAGCAGTTCTTC
TRBD2	NA	TRBV2	TRBJ2-1	CASRTRLAGAYNEQFF	TGTGCCAGCAGGACGAGACTAGCGGGGGCTTACAATGAGCAGTTCTTC
TRBD2	NA	TRBV27	TRBJ2-7	CASSLNAPSGTSYAEQYF	TGTGCCAGCAGTTTAAACGCTCCTTCCGGGACTAGCTACGCCGAGCAGTACTTC
NA	NA	TRBV4-3	TRBJ2-7	CASSQEGVQAGYEQYF	TGCGCCAGCAGCCAAGAAGGGGTACAGGCGGGGTACGAGCAGTACTTC
TRBD2	NA	TRBV14	TRBJ2-7	CASSQRLAPLYEQYF	TGTGCCAGCAGCCAACGACTAGCTCCCTTGTACGAGCAGTACTTC
NA	NA	TRBV6-5	TRBJ2-5	CASSPLVQETQYF	TGTGCCAGCAGCCCCCTCGTCCAAGAGACCCAGTACTTC
NA	NA	TRBV20-1	TRBJ1-2	CSAESNYGYTF	TGCAGTGCCGAGAGTAACTATGGCTACACCTTC
NA	NA	TRBV19	TRBJ2-2	CASSIGAGFSGELFF	TGTGCCAGTAGTATAGGAGCGGGTTTTAGCGGGGAGCTGTTTTTT
NA	NA	TRBV19	TRBJ1-5	CASSISAREYSNQPQHF	TGTGCCAGTAGTATTAGCGCCCGGGAGTATAGCAATCAGCCCCAGCATTTT
TRBD1	NA	TRBV5-1	TRBJ1-1	CASRVGTGGMNTEAFF	TGCGCCAGCAGGGTGGGGACAGGCGGGATGAACACTGAAGCTTTCTTT
TRBD1	few	TRBV18	TRBJ2-2	CASSPRTGPTGELFF	TGTGCCAGCTCACCTAGGACAGGGCCCACCGGGGAGCTGTTTTTT
NA	NA	TRBV6-5	TRBJ2-7	CASSSTGSYEQYF	TGTGCCAGCAGTTCAACCGGTTCCTACGAGCAGTACTTC
TRBD1	NA	TRBV18	TRBJ2-7	CASSWDSSYEQYF	TGTGCCAGCTCTTGGGACAGCTCCTACGAGCAGTACTTC
TRBD1	NA	TRBV19	TRBJ1-1	CASRVGGGGSEAFF	TGTGCCAGTAGAGTCGGAGGGGGCGGCTCTGAAGCTTTCTTT
NA	NA	TRBV19	TRBJ1-2	CASSMANGYTF	TGTGCCAGTAGTATGGCCAATGGCTACACCTTC
NA	NA	TRBV6-4	TRBJ2-5	CASSDPSQSEKETQYF	TGTGCCAGCAGTGATCCCTCCCAGAGCGAAAAAGAGACCCAGTACTTC
NA	NA	TRBV12-3/TRBV12-4	TRBJ2-7	CASSFRDSVRSDF	TGTGCCAGCAGTTTCCGGGACTCTGTAAGGTCGGACTTC
TRBD1	many	TRBV5-1	TRBJ1-6	CASSLTGVRNSPLHF	TGCGCCAGCAGTCTCACAGGGGTGAGGAATTCACCCCTCCACTTT
TRBD1	NA	TRBV7-2	TRBJ1-4	CASSLKWQGAGKTSEKLFF	TGTGCCAGCAGCTTAAAGTGGCAGGGGGCGGGTAAGACCAGTGAAAAACTGTTTTTT
TRBD1	many	TRBV2	TRBJ2-5	CASTLDRGETQYF	TGTGCCAGCACCCTAGACAGGGGGGAGACCCAGTACTTC
TRBD1	NA	TRBV4-3	TRBJ2-7	CASSQDPGQGYEQYF	TGCGCCAGCAGCCAAGATCCGGGACAGGGGTACGAGCAGTACTTC
NA	NA	TRBV6-6	TRBJ2-7	CASSYSLARYEQYF	TGTGCCAGCAGTTACTCGCTAGCCCGCTACGAGCAGTACTTC
TRBD1	NA	TRBV7-3	TRBJ2-7	CASSRDRTSEQYF	TGTGCCAGCAGCCGGGACAGGACCTCCGAGCAGTACTTC
TRBD1	NA	TRBV5-8	TRBJ1-5	CASSPGQGIQPQHF	TGTGCCAGCAGCCCGGGACAGGGGATCCAGCCCCAGCATTTT
TRBD2	few	TRBV4-2	TRBJ2-1	CASSPVGGRAGNEQFF	TGTGCCAGCAGCCCCGTGGGTGGGAGGGCCGGTAATGAGCAGTTCTTC
TRBD1	NA	TRBV27	TRBJ2-3	CASTPVQGGTDTQYF	TGTGCCAGCACACCCGTCCAGGGGGGCACAGATACGCAGTATTTT
TRBD1	NA	TRBV4-1	TRBJ2-2	CASSQGSQDRIGTGELFF	TGCGCCAGCAGCCAAGGGAGTCAGGACAGGATAGGCACCGGGGAGCTGTTTTTT
NA	NA	TRBV2	TRBJ2-7	CASRDDRSYEQYF	TGTGCCAGCAGGGATGACAGATCCTACGAGCAGTACTTC
TRBD2	NA	TRBV27	TRBJ2-7	CASSLLLAGDEQYF	TGTGCCAGCAGTTTACTGCTAGCGGGAGACGAGCAGTACTTC
TRBD1	NA	TRBV19	TRBJ1-2	CASSTNRDRGPTNYGYTF	TGTGCCAGTAGTACAAACCGGGACAGGGGGCCTACTAACTATGGCTACACCTTC
TRBD1	NA	TRBV5-1	TRBJ1-2	CASSPGTGINYGYTF	TGCGCCAGCAGTCCCGGGACAGGGATTAACTATGGCTACACCTTC
NA	NA	TRBV18	TRBJ2-7	CASSPPRGTYEQYF	TGTGCCAGCTCACCACCGAGAGGCACCTACGAGCAGTACTTC
TRBD2	NA	TRBV2	TRBJ2-3	CASSETSGRRTDTQYF	TGTGCCAGCAGTGAAACTAGCGGAAGACGCACAGATACGCAGTATTTT
TRBD2	NA	TRBV5-4	TRBJ2-3	CASSFMTSGTDTQYF	TGTGCCAGCAGCTTCATGACTAGCGGGACAGATACGCAGTATTTT
TRBD1	NA	TRBV2	TRBJ2-1	CASNLQGAYSNEQFF	TGTGCCAGCAACTTACAGGGGGCGTACTCCAATGAGCAGTTCTTC
TRBD1	NA	TRBV2	TRBJ1-4	CASSVGTGAEKLFF	TGTGCCAGCAGTGTGGGGACAGGGGCTGAAAAACTGTTTTTT
NA	NA	TRBV3-1/TRBV3-2	TRBJ2-6	CASSPDSSGANVLTF	TGTGCCAGCAGCCCCGATAGCTCTGGGGCCAACGTCCTGACTTTC
NA	once	TRBV5-6	TRBJ2-5	CASSARLGPQETQYF	TGTGCCAGCAGCGCAAGACTAGGGCCCCAGGAGACCCAGTACTTC